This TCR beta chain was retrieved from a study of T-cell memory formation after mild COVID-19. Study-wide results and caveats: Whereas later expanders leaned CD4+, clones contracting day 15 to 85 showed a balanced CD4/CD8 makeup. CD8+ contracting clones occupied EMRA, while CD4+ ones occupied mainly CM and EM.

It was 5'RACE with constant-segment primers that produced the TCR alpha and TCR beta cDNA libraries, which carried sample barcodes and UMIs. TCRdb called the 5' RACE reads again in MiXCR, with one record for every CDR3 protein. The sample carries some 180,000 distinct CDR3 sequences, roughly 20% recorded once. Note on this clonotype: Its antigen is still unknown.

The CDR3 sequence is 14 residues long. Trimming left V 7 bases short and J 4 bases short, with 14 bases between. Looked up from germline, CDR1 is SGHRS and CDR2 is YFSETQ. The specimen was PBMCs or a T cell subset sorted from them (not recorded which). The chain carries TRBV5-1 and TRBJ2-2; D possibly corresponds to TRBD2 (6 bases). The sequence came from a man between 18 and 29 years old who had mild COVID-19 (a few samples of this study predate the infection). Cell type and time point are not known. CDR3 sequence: CASRAGTITGELFF. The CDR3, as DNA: TGCGCCAGCCGGGCGGGGACCATCACCGGGGAGCTGTTTTTT.